This TCR beta chain was captured in a study of tumor-infiltrating lymphocytes in primary liver carcinoma. Study results and limitations: The overlap of tumor-adjacent and tumor-blood pairs was smaller than that of tumor region pairs.

Starting from 400 to 500 ng of total RNA, TCR beta cDNA was produced with a primer in the constant region. Three rounds of nested multiplex PCR with slightly modified ARM-PCR produced TCR beta libraries. The study ran its first two PCR rounds for roughly 9 cycles each, using TRBV1-TRBV30 forward primers and a C-beta reverse primer. In TCRdb, the multiplex PCR reads were re-called with MiXCR into one record per CDR3 protein. Altogether some 110,000 distinct CDR3 sequences are present, 82% being singletons, with the ten largest covering about 20%. The V and J ends lost 3 bases and 6 bases respectively, with 17 bases between them. The CDR3 loop spans 16 amino acids. Total RNA and DNA came together from 20-30 mg of bulk tissue without cell sorting. Concerning this clonotype itself: Its target is not known.

What was sequenced was liver tumor tissue from sampling region 3. Subset here: tumor region T3, left-lateral pole. This TCR came from a man in his forties or fifties with primary liver carcinoma and hepatitis B virus infection. The gene calls are TRBV12-3 or TRBV12-4 and TRBJ2-2; D is possibly TRBD2 (6 bases). CDR3 coding DNA: TGTGCCAGCAGTTTTGGGGGGATGTTGGACGCCGGGGAGCTGTTTTTT. This gives the protein CASSFGGMLDAGELFF.